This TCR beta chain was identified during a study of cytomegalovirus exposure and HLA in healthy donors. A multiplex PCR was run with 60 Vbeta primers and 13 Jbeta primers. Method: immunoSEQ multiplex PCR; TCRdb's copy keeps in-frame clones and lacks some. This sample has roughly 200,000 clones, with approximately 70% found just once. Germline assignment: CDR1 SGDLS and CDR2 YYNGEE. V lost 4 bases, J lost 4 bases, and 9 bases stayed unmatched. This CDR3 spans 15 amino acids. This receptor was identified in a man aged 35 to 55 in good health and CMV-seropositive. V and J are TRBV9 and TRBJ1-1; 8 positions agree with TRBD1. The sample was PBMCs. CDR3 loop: CASSPRPDRGTEAFF. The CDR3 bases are TGTGCCAGCAGCCCCCGCCCAGACAGGGGCACTGAAGCTTTCTTT.